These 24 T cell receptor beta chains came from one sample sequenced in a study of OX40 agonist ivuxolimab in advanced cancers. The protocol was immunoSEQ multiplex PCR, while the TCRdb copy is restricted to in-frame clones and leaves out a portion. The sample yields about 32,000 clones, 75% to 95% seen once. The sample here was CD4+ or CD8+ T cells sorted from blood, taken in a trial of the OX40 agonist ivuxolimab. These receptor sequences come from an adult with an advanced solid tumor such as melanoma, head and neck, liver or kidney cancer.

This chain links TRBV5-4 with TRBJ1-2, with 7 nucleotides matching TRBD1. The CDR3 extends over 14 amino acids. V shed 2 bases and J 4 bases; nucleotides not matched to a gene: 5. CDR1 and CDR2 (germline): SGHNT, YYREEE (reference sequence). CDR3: CASSLGDSPYGYTF. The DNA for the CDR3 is TGTGCCAGCAGCTTAGGGGACAGTCCCTATGGCTACACCTTC.

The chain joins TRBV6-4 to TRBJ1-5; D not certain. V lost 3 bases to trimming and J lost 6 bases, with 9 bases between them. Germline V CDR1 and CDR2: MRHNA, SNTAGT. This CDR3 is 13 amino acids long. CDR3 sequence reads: CASSESGTQPQHF. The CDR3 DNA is TGTGCCAGCAGTGAGTCGGGCACTCAGCCCCAGCATTTT.

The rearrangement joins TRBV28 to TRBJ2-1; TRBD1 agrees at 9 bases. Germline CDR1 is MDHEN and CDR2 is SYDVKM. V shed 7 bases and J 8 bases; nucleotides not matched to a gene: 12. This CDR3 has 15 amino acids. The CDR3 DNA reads TGTGCCAGCACCCCCGTGGGGACAGGGATGGATGAGCAGTTCTTC. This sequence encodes CASTPVGTGMDEQFF.

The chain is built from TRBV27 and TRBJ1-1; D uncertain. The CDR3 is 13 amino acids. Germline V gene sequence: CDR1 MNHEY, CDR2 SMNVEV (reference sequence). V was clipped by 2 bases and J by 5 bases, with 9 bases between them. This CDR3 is CASSLGLGTEAFF. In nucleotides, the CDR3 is TGTGCCAGCAGTTTAGGACTTGGGACTGAAGCTTTCTTT.

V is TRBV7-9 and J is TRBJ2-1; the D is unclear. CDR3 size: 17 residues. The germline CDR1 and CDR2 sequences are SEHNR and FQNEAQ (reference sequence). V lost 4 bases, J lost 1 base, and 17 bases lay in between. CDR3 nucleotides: TGTGCCAGCAGCTCACCACCTGGGTCGGGTTCCTACAATGAGCAGTTCTTC. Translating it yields CASSSPPGSGSYNEQFF.

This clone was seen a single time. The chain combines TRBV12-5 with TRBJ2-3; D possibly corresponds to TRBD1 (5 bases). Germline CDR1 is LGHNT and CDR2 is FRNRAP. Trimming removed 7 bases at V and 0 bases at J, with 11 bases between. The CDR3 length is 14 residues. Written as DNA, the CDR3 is TGTGCTAGTGCACACAGGTATAGCACAGATACGCAGTATTTT. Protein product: CASAHRYSTDTQYF.

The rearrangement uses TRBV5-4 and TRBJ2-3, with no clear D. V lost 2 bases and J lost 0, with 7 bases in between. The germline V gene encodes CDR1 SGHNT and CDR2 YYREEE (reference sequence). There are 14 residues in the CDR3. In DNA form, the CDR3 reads TGTGCCAGCAGCTTAGGGCGCAGCACAGATACGCAGTATTTT. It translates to CASSLGRSTDTQYF.

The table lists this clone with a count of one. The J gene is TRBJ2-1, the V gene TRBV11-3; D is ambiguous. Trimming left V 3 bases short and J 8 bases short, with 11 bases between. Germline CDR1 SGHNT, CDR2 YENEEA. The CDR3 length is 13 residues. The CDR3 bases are TGTGCCAGCAGCTTGACTGTGGGCCATGAGCAGTTCTTC. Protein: CASSLTVGHEQFF.

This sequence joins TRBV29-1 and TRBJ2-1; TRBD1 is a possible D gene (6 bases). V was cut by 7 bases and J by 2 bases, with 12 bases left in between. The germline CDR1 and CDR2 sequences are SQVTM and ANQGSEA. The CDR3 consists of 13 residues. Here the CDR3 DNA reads TGCAGCGCCCGGGACACTACCTACAATGAGCAGTTCTTC. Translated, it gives CSARDTTYNEQFF.

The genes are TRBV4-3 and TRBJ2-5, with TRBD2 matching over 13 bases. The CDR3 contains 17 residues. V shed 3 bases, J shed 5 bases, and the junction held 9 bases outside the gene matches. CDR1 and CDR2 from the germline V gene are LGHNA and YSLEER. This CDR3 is CASSQQLAGGPGETQYF. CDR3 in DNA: TGCGCCAGCAGCCAGCAACTAGCGGGAGGGCCAGGGGAGACCCAGTACTTC.

CDR3 DNA sequence: TGTGCCAGCAGCCCAGAGGGGGGGCGGGGAGCTTTCTTT. As protein: CASSPEGGRGAFF. The chain couples TRBV9 to TRBJ1-1; the D gene is possibly TRBD1 (6 bases). CDR1 and CDR2 (germline): SGDLS, YYNGEE. CDR3 size: 13 residues. V shed 4 bases and J shed 10 bases, with 17 bases lying between them.

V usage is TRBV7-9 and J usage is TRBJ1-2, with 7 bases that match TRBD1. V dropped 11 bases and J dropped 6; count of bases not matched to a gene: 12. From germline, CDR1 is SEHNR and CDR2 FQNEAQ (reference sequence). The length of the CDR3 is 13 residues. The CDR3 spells CALQGGSANGYTF. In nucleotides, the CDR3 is TGTGCCCTGCAGGGGGGTTCGGCGAATGGCTACACCTTC.

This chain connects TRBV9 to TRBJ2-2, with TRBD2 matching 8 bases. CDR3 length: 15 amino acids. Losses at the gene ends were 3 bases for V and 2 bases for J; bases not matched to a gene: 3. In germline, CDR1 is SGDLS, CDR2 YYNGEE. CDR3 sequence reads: CASSATSGNTGELFF. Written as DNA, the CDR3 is TGTGCCAGCAGCGCTACTAGCGGCAACACCGGGGAGCTGTTTTTT.

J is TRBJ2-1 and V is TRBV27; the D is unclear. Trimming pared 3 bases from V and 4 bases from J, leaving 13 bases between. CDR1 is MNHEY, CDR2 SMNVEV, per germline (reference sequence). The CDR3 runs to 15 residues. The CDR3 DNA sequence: TGTGCCAGCAGTTTCCAGCAGACGTTATACAATGAGCAGTTCTTC. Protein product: CASSFQQTLYNEQFF.

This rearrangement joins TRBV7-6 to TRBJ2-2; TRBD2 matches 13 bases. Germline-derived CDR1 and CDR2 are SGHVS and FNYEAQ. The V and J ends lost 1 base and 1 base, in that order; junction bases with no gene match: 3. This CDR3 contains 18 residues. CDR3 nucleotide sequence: TGTGCCAGCAGCTTAGAAACTAGCGGGAGGGTGAACACCGGGGAGCTGTTTTTT. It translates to CASSLETSGRVNTGELFF.

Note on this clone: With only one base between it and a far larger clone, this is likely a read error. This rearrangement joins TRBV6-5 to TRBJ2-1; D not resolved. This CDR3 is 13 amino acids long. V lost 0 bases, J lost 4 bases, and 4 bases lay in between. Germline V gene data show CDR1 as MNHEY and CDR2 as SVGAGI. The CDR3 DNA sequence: TGTGCCAGCAGTTACTCGGGGTACAATGAGCAGTTCTTC. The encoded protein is CASSYSGYNEQFF.

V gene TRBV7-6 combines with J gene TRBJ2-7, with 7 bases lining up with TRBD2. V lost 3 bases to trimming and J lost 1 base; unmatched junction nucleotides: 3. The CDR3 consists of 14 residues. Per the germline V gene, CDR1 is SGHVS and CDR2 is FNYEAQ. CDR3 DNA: TGTGCCAGCAGCTTCCAGCGGGGTTCCTACGAGCAGTACTTC. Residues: CASSFQRGSYEQYF.

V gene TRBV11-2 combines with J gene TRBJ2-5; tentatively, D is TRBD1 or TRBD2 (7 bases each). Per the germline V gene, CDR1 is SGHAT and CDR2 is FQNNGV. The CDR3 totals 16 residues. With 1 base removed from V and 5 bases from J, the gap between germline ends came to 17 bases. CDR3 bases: TGTGCCAGCAGCTTAGGATATGACAGGGAGGGGGAGACCCAGTACTTC. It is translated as CASSLGYDREGETQYF.

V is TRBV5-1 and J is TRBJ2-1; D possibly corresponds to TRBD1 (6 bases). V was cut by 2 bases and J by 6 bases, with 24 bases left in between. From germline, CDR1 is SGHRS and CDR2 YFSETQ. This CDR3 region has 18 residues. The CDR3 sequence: CASSFLGTTGHLGNEQFF. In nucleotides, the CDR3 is TGCGCCAGCAGCTTTTTGGGGACGACGGGACATCTGGGCAATGAGCAGTTCTTC. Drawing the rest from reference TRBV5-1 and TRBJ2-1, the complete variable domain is KAGVTQTPRYLIKTRGQQVTLSCSPISGHRSVSWYQQTPGQGLQFLFEYFSETQRNKGNFPGRFSGRQFSNSRSEMNVSTLELGDSALYLCASSFLGTTGHLGNEQFFGPGTRLTVL.

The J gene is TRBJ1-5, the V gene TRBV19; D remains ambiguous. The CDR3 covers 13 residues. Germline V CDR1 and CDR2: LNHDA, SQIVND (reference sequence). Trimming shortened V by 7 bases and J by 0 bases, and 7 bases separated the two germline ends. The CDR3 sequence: CASTRYSNQPQHF. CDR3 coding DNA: TGTGCCAGTACGAGATATAGCAATCAGCCCCAGCATTTT.

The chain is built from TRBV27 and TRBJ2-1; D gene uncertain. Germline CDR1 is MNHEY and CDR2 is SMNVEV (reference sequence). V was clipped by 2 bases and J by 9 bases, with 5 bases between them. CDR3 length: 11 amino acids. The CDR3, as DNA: TGTGCCAGCAGTTTAGTCGGTGAGCAGTTCTTC. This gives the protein CASSLVGEQFF.

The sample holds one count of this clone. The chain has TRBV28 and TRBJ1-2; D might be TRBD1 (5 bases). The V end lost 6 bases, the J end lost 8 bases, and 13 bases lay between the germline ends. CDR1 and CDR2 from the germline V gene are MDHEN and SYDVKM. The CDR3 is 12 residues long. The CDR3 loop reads CASRAGYVGYTF. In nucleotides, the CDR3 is TGTGCCAGCAGAGCAGGGTACGTCGGCTACACCTTC.

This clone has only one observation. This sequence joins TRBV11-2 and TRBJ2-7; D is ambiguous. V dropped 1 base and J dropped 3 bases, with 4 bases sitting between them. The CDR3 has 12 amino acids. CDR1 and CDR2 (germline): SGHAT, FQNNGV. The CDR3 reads CASSLGNYEQYF. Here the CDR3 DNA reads TGTGCCAGCAGCTTAGGCAACTACGAGCAGTACTTC.

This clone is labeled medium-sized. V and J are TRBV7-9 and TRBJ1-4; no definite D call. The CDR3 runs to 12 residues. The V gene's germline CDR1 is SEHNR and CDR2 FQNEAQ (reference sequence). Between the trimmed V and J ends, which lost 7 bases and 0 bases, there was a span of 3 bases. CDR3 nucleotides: TGTGCCAGCACCACAACTAATGAAAAACTGTTTTTT. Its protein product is CASTTTNEKLFF. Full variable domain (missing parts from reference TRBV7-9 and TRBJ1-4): DTGVSQNPRHKITKRGQNVTFRCDPISEHNRLYWYRQTLGQGPEFLTYFQNEAQLEKSRLLSDRFSAERPKGSFSTLEIQRTEQGDSAMYLCASTTTNEKLFFGSGTQLSVL.